This T cell receptor beta chain was sequenced for a study of blood T cell repertoires in COVID-19. Across the whole study: Acute-phase and convalescent COVID-19 samples originated in the United States, Italy and Spain. From T cells, B-cell-depleted T cells, or PBMCs came the material, which was cDNA or gDNA.

Authors' analysis steps: Reference gene primer amplification gave nucleated cell count estimates. Data came from immunoSEQ multiplex PCR; TCRdb stores just in-frame clones and leaves some out. That table is the source of V, J and clone size, and D and trimming were worked out from the DNA. The repertoire holds around 67,000 clones, with 70% to 80% as singletons. Germline CDR1 KGHSH, CDR2 LQKENI. The CDR3 spans 14 residues. Trimming left V 3 bases short and J 2 bases short, with 8 bases between. The sample comprised peripheral blood. The clonotype originates from a woman aged 70-85 years with acute or convalescent COVID-19. This chain connects TRBV18 to TRBJ1-5; D not certain. The CDR3 sequence: CASSPTGGNQPQHF. CDR3 sequence (DNA): TGTGCCAGCTCACCTACCGGGGGCAATCAGCCCCAGCATTTT.